This paragraph reports one T cell receptor (beta chain). No antigen is known for it. This entry is derived from a study of CD8+ T cells in alopecia areata. Reverse transcribed after extraction, RNA yielded cDNA as the sequencing template. Repertoires were generated with immunoSEQ multiplex PCR, while TCRdb's copy carries only in-frame clones and drops some. The table shows approximately 130,000 clones, with about 50% occurring only once. Researchers took lesional scalp punch biopsies and peripheral blood from people who were alopecia areata patients. Starting from PBMCs, sorting isolated CD4+ and CD8+ T cells. This CDR3 contains 15 residues. Trimming took 5 bases from V and 5 from J, leaving 18 bases between them. Germline CDR1 and CDR2: MDHEN and SYDVKM. Study results and limitations: Scalp sequencing also captures normal skin's resident alphabeta T cells. Unlike in mice, where it was clearer, TCR sharing across patients was less clear, possibly HLA-related.

The chain links TRBV28 to TRBJ2-5; D is uncertain. The specimen was NKG2D-low CD8+ T cells sorted from blood. The clonotype was recovered from a human donor with alopecia areata. The CDR3 nucleotides read TGTGCCAGCAGTGCCCTGTCCGATCAATGGGAGACCCAGTACTTC. This codes for CASSALSDQWETQYF.